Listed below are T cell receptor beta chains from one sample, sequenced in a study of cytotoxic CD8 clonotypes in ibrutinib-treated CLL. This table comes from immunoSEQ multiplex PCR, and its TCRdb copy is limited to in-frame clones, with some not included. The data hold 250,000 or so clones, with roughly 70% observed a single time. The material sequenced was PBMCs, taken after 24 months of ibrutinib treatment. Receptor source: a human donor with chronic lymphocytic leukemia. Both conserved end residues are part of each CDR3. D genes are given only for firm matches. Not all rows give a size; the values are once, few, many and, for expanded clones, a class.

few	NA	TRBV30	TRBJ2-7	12	CAWSVGSYEQYF	TGTGCCTGGAGTGTTGGCAGCTACGAGCAGTACTTC
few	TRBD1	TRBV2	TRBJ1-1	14	CASSGQGGNTEAFF	TGTGCCAGCAGCGGACAGGGGGGGAACACTGAAGCTTTCTTT
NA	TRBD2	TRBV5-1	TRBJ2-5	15	CASSANSGGGETQYF	TGCGCCAGCAGCGCAAATAGCGGGGGTGGAGAGACCCAGTACTTC
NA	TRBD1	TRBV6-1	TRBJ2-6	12	CASTWDRNVLTF	TGTGCCAGCACCTGGGACAGAAACGTCCTGACTTTC
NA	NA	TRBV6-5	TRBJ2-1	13	CASSDLVDREQFF	TGTGCCAGCAGTGACTTAGTAGACCGTGAGCAGTTCTTC
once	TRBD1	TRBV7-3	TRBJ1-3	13	CASSADRGNTIYF	TGTGCCAGCAGCGCGGACAGGGGCAACACCATATATTTT
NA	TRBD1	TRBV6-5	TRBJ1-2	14	CASRPGQGEYGYTF	TGTGCCAGCAGGCCAGGACAGGGCGAATATGGCTACACCTTC
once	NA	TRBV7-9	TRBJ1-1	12	CILWQDPVEAFF	TGTATCCTTTGGCAGGATCCCGTTGAAGCTTTCTTT
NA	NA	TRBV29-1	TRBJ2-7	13	CSVLGDSTYEQYF	TGCAGCGTCTTGGGGGACTCGACCTACGAGCAGTACTTC
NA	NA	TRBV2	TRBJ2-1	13	CASRAREPREQFF	TGTGCCAGCAGGGCCCGGGAACCTCGGGAGCAGTTCTTC
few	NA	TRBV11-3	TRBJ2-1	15	CASSLEANTYNEQFF	TGTGCCAGCAGCTTAGAAGCCAACACGTACAATGAGCAGTTCTTC
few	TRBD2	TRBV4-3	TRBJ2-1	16	CASSQDPGGYSNEQFF	TGCGCCAGCAGCCAAGATCCGGGGGGTTATAGCAATGAGCAGTTCTTC
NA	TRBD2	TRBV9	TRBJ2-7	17	CASSDGLAGGAPYEQYF	TGTGCCAGCAGCGACGGACTAGCGGGAGGTGCCCCCTACGAGCAGTACTTC
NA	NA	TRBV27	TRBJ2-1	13	CASSLRGVSEQFF	TGTGCCAGCAGCTTGAGAGGGGTTAGTGAGCAGTTCTTC
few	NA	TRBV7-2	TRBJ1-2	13	CASSLERVGGYTF	TGTGCCAGCAGCTTAGAGAGGGTAGGGGGCTACACCTTC
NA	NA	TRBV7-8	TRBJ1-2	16	CASSLEAGLVTYGYTF	TGTGCCAGCAGCTTAGAGGCGGGCCTCGTAACCTATGGCTACACCTTC
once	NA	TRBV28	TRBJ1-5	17	CASTSGGAPESNQPQHF	TGTGCCAGCACCTCCGGGGGGGCCCCTGAAAGCAATCAGCCCCAGCATTTT
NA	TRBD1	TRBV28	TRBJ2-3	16	CASSLRPGQGAQGQYF	TGTGCCAGCAGTCTCCGCCCGGGACAGGGGGCGCAGGGGCAGTATTTT
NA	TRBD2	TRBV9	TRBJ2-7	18	CASSVAASGSRLSYEQYF	TGTGCCAGCAGCGTAGCGGCTAGCGGGAGTCGGTTGTCCTACGAGCAGTACTTC
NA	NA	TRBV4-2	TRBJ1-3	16	CASSQEGVSSGNTIYF	TGTGCCAGCAGCCAAGAAGGGGTGAGCTCTGGAAACACCATATATTTT
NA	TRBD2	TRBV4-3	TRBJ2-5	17	CARHPQGSGKREETQYF	TGCGCCAGGCACCCTCAGGGTAGCGGGAAGCGCGAAGAGACCCAGTACTTC
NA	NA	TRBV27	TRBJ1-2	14	CASTPQGGTYGYTF	TGTGCCAGCACCCCACAGGGAGGGACCTATGGCTACACCTTC
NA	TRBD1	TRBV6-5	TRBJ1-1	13	CASSRQGFTEAFF	TGTGCCAGCAGCCGACAGGGTTTCACTGAAGCTTTCTTT
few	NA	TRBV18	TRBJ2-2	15	CASSPVRLPSGELFF	TGTGCCAGCTCACCGGTGAGACTCCCGTCCGGGGAGCTGTTTTTT
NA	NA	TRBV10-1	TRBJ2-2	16	CASSGVRYRDTGELFF	TGCGCCAGCAGTGGAGTCCGTTACCGAGACACCGGGGAGCTGTTTTTT
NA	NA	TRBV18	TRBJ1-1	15	CASSPTRDALTEAFF	TGTGCCAGCTCACCAACCCGGGATGCACTAACTGAAGCTTTCTTT
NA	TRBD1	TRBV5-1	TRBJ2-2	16	CASKLSVGQETGELFF	TGCGCCAGCAAGCTCAGTGTCGGACAGGAGACCGGGGAGCTGTTTTTT
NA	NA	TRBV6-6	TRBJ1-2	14	CASSYGGADYGYTF	TGTGCCAGCAGTTATGGGGGGGCGGACTATGGCTACACCTTC
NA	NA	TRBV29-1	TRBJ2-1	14	CSVDGQRLYNEQFF	TGCAGCGTTGACGGTCAGCGGCTATACAATGAGCAGTTCTTC
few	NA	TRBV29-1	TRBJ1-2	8	CSVDTYTF	TGCAGCGTCGACACCTACACCTTC
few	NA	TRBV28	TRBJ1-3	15	CASSSGTPSGNTIYF	TGTGCCAGCAGTTCAGGTACGCCGTCTGGAAACACCATATATTTT
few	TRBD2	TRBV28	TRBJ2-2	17	CASSLGAWTSGNGELFF	TGTGCCAGCAGTCTAGGAGCTTGGACTAGCGGGAACGGGGAGCTGTTTTTT
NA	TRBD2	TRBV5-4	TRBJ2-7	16	CASSSPSGIHIYEQYF	TGTGCCAGCAGCTCTCCTAGCGGGATCCATATCTACGAGCAGTACTTC
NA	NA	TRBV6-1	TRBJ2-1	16	CASSERPEGSWSEQFF	TGTGCCAGCAGCGAACGCCCGGAGGGGTCGTGGAGTGAGCAGTTCTTC
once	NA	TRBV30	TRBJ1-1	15	CAWSVGAREETEAFF	TGTGCCTGGAGTGTCGGGGCCCGTGAGGAAACTGAAGCTTTCTTT
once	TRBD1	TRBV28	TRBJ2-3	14	CASTPGQGADTQYF	TGTGCCAGCACCCCGGGACAGGGGGCGGATACGCAGTATTTT
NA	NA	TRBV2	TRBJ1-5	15	CASSEAVTSTSPQHF	TGTGCCAGCAGTGAAGCGGTCACATCAACCTCGCCCCAGCATTTT
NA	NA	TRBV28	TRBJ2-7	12	CASRDQGDEQYF	TGTGCCAGCAGAGACCAGGGTGACGAGCAGTACTTC
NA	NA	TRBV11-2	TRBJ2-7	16	CASSFRASISSYEQYF	TGTGCCAGCAGCTTCCGGGCTAGCATTAGCTCCTACGAGCAGTACTTC
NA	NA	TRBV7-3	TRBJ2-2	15	CASSFGPGNTGELFF	TGTGCCAGCAGCTTTGGGCCGGGTAACACCGGGGAGCTGTTTTTT